The rows below give T cell receptor beta chains drawn from one sample of a study of shared clonotypes between healthy human individuals. Data came from immunoSEQ multiplex PCR; TCRdb stores just in-frame clones and leaves some out. Among a few million clones listed, 80% to 95% were seen once. The specimen sequenced was naive CD4+ T cells from PBMCs. All receptors derive from a young man in good health. Some clones in this sample may be carry-over from other donors' samples. The CDR3 runs from the conserved cysteine through the conserved F or W. For some rows the clone size is stated as once, few or many, or as a class when expanded; others skip it.

>TRBV4-3|NA
CASSQRGGNTEAFF
>TRBV5-1|NA
CASSMEAGNTIYF
>TRBV29-1|NA
CSVEADRANTEAFF
>TRBV25-1|NA
CASSAAQGARHARTEAFF
>TRBV15|NA
CATSTDRTGNSGNTIYF
>TRBV19|once
CASIQGMGGNTIYF
>TRBV9|NA
CASSVGRTDAYEQYF
>TRBV7-3|NA
CASSFTGNSGNTIYF
>TRBV7-9|NA
CASSQVGQGFNQPQHF
>TRBV29-1|NA
CSVGWGQGIGSEQFF
>TRBV4-1|NA
CASSPSGRTISYEQYF
>TRBV5-1|NA
CASSGSGTESKQAGHSYEQYF
>TRBV18|NA
CASSPPSGNSGNTIYF
>TRBV5-6|NA
CASSTPRAGVQETQYF
>TRBV7-2|NA
CASLKGSGGVVGNTIYF
>TRBV6-5|NA
CASSSDFGPTEAFF
>TRBV28|once
CASSLQPTGGSF
>TRBV10-3|NA
CAISEIPRQSGLAGVWPPSYEQYF
>TRBV30|NA
CAWIGTRGNSGNTIYF
>TRBV6-6|NA
CATRGWGGTRPGELFF
>TRBV5-1|once
CASSFELAVNQFF
>TRBV5-4|NA
CASSSGSQETQYF
>TRBV11-3|NA
CASSVTRASNEQFF
>TRBV2|once
CASSESGGAGQPQHF
>TRBV2|NA
CASSDGRTMSTDTQYF
>TRBV19|NA
CASSIRFAGGLDEQFF
>TRBV6-5|NA
CASSYDRGPYEQYF
>TRBV28|NA
CASSRPQRGSDTQYF
>TRBV27|NA
CASSSSGAKNIQYF
>TRBV28|NA
CAGGGQPQHF
>TRBV19|NA
CASRKLAGIYNEQFF
>TRBV4-1|NA
CASSRDGRLQPQHF
>TRBV9|NA
CASSVAGADTEAFF
>TRBV11-2|once
CASSLRGRERSYNEQFF
>TRBV4-1|NA
CASSHRETQYF
>TRBV5-1|NA
CASSLLFVRPRDEQYF
>TRBV4-2|NA
CASSQGAASEAFF
>TRBV6-5|NA
CASNPSVTNTDTQYF
>TRBV6-1|NA
CASSAGSIPLNTEAFF
>TRBV27|NA
CASPRVSNEKLFF
>TRBV29-1|NA
CSVGARATGSQYF
>TRBV29-1|NA
CSVERGAAGNEQFF
>TRBV5-5|NA
CASSLTGETQYF
>TRBV7-3|NA
CASSLTVTVDEQYF
>TRBV28|NA
CASSLSQGRGRGDEQFF
>TRBV7-2|once
CASSNRDGPYEQYF